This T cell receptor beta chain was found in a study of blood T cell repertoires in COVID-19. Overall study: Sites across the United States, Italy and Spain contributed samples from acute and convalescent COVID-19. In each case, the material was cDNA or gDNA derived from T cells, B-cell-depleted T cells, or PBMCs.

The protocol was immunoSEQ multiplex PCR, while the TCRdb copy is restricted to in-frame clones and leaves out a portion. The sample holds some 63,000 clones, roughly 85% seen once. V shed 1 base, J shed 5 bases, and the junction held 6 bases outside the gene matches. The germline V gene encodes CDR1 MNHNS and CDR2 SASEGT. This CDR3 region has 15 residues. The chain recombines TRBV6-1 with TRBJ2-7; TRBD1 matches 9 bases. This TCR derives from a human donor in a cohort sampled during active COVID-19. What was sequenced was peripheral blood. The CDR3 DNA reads TGTGCCAGCAGTGAAGTGGGGACAGGGTCCCACGAGCAGTACTTC. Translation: CASSEVGTGSHEQYF.